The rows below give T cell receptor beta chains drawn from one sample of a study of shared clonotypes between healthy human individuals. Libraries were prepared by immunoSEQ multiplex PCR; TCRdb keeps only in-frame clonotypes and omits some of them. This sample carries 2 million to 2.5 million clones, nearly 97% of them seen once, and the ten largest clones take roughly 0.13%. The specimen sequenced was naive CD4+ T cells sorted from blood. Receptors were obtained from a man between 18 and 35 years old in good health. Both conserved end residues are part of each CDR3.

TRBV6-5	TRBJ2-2	CASSPYRSTGELFF
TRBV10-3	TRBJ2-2	CAISGTGTSTGELFF
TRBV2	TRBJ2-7	CASSLIYEQYF
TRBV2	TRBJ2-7	CASSLEGGQYF
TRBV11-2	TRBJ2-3	CASSFTGGFRTDTQYF
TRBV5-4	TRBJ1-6	CASSLAGTDNSPLHF
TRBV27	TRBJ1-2	CASRRQGAEGYTF
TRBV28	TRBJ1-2	CASRPQGASGYTF
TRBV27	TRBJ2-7	CASSKRPYEQYF
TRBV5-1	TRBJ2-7	CASTRTGGSPYEQYF
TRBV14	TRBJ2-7	CASSPLVEGSEQYF
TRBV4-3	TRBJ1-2	CASSQDSRGGYGYTF
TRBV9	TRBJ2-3	CASSVDSGPAPGSDTQYF
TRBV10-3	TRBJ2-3	CAISESAGTDTQYF
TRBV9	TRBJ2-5	CASSVGLGANQETQYF
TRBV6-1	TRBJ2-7	CASSDGTPPYEQYF
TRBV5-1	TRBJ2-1	CASSLAGASGNIYNEQFF
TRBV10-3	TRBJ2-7	CAISESNSGSPPSREQYF
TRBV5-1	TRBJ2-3	CASSLGTGIHTQYF
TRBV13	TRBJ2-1	CASRPTGDNEQFF
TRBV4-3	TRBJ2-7	CASSQEAGALEQYF
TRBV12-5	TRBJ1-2	CASGLGILNYGYTF
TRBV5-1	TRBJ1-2	CASRNDSNYGYTF
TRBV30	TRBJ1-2	CAWSPQGALGYTF
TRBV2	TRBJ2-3	CASSLARGTDTQYF
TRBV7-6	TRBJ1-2	CASSLAQGAYGYTF
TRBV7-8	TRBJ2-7	CASSWDRNYEQYF
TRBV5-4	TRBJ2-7	CASSLGQGGGYEQYF
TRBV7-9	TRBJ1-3	CASSPRQGSSGNTIYF
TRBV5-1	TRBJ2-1	CASSLRQGSYNEQFF
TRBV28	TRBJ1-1	CASSLLQGRAFF
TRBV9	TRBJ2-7	CASSPREPRLAVQSYEQYF
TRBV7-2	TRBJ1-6	CASSLGDRGNSPLHF
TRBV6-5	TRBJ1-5	CASSGDRGRQPQHF
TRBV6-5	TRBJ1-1	CASGKMSRENTEAFF
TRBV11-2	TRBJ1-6	CASSLDRVRGPYNSPLHF
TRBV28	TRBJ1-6	CASGYHSYNSPLHF
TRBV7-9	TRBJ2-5	CASSVGTGKETQYF
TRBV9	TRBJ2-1	CASSVSGVNNEQFF
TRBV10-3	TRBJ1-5	CAISEVADQPQHF
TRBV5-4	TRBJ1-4	CASSLIGAGGEKLFF
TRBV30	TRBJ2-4	CAWSVQVDIQYF
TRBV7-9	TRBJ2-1	CASSSRTGASYNEQFF
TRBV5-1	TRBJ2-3	CASSLLRDTDTQYF
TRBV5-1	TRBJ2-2	CASSLARANTGELFF
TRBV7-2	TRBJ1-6	CASSFWGVGSPLHF